The rows below give T cell receptor beta chains drawn from one sample of a study of T-cell memory formation after mild COVID-19. TCRdb re-analysed the 5' RACE reads in MiXCR, keeping a single row per CDR3 protein. The table records roughly 50,000 distinct CDR3 sequences, over 7.5% of them present only once. Sequenced: PBMCs or a T cell subset sorted from them (not recorded which). The receptors originated from a man younger than 35 who had mild COVID-19 (a few samples of this study predate the infection). Cell type and time point are not known. The CDR3 runs from the conserved cysteine through the conserved F or W. Each record gives: clone size, V gene, D gene, CDR3 length, J gene, CDR3 protein, CDR3 DNA. D genes are given only for firm matches. Clone size, where shown, is once, few, many, or a class for clones that have expanded.

>.|TRBV12-3/TRBV12-4|.|12|TRBJ2-3
CASSLAQDTQYF
TGTGCCAGCAGTTTAGCGCAAGATACGCAGTATTTT
>many|TRBV12-3/TRBV12-4|.|14|TRBJ2-1
CASSIQGPYNEQFF
TGTGCCAGCAGTATACAGGGTCCCTACAATGAGCAGTTCTTC
>few|TRBV5-1|.|15|TRBJ2-7
CASSLGVSGSGEQYF
TGCGCCAGCAGCTTGGGAGTGTCGGGGTCCGGAGAGCAGTACTTC
>.|TRBV29-1|.|12|TRBJ1-1
CSVEPGGAEAFF
TGCAGCGTTGAACCCGGCGGGGCTGAAGCTTTCTTT
>many|TRBV5-1|TRBD2|16|TRBJ2-7
CASSSEPGPGGYEQYF
TGCGCCAGCAGCTCAGAACCGGGACCGGGGGGATACGAGCAGTACTTC
>few|TRBV2|TRBD1|12|TRBJ1-2
CASRDRGYGYTF
TGTGCCAGCCGGGACAGGGGCTATGGCTACACCTTC
>few|TRBV27|.|13|TRBJ2-3
CASSSAGGDTQYF
TGTGCCAGCAGTTCCGCAGGGGGGGATACGCAGTATTTT
>few|TRBV4-2|.|14|TRBJ2-3
CASSQGSWTDTQYF
TGTGCCAGCAGCCAAGGGTCATGGACAGATACGCAGTATTTT
>.|TRBV6-5|.|14|TRBJ1-1
CASRHRVEEGEAFF
TGTGCCAGCAGACACAGGGTAGAGGAGGGTGAAGCTTTCTTT
>.|TRBV7-2|.|12|TRBJ2-7
CASSPNPYEQYF
TGTGCCAGCAGCCCAAACCCCTACGAGCAGTACTTC
>few|TRBV24-1|.|15|TRBJ2-3
CATSRDRSSTDTQYF
TGTGCCACCAGCCGAGACAGGAGTAGCACAGATACGCAGTATTTT
>.|TRBV4-3|TRBD2|15|TRBJ2-7
CASSQDWQRGYEQYF
TGCGCCAGCAGCCAAGACTGGCAGCGGGGCTACGAGCAGTACTTC
>few|TRBV6-2/TRBV6-3|.|14|TRBJ1-1
CASGVGTRNTEAFF
TGTGCCAGCGGTGTGGGGACACGGAACACTGAAGCTTTCTTT
>few|TRBV12-3/TRBV12-4|TRBD2|15|TRBJ2-1
CASSFQLAGYNEQFF
TGTGCCAGCAGTTTTCAACTAGCGGGTTACAATGAGCAGTTCTTC
>.|TRBV27|.|15|TRBJ1-4
CASRLRQGSPMGLFF
TGTGCCAGCCGCCTCAGGCAGGGGTCCCCCATGGGACTGTTTTTT
>.|TRBV5-1|.|11|TRBJ1-2
CASSLGYGYTF
TGCGCCAGCAGCTTGGGATATGGCTACACCTTC
>.|TRBV4-2|TRBD2|15|TRBJ2-2
CASSQVAGNTGELFF
TGTGCCAGCAGCCAAGTAGCGGGGAACACCGGGGAGCTGTTTTTT
>.|TRBV7-2|.|13|TRBJ2-3
CASSLAPADTQYF
TGTGCCAGCAGCTTAGCCCCCGCAGATACGCAGTATTTT
>many|TRBV5-1|TRBD1|15|TRBJ2-5
CASSPVPGQQETQYF
TGCGCCAGCAGCCCTGTCCCGGGACAGCAAGAGACCCAGTACTTC
>.|TRBV28|.|14|TRBJ2-5
CASSLRDLGETQYF
TGTGCCAGCAGTTTACGGGACCTGGGCGAGACCCAGTACTTC
>few|TRBV6-1|TRBD2|18|TRBJ2-7
CASSEYPTGEGLIYEQYF
TGTGCCAGCAGTGAATACCCGACCGGGGAGGGTCTTATCTACGAGCAGTACTTC
>many|TRBV27|TRBD2|15|TRBJ2-3
CASSIAGGSADTQYF
TGTGCCAGCAGCATAGCGGGGGGGAGCGCAGATACGCAGTATTTT
>.|TRBV12-3/TRBV12-4|.|13|TRBJ2-5
CASAPRTVETQYF
TGTGCCAGCGCCCCCAGGACAGTAGAGACCCAGTACTTC
>.|TRBV7-8|.|15|TRBJ2-2
CASSLEGHLTGELFF
TGTGCCAGCAGCTTAGAGGGACATCTCACCGGGGAGCTGTTTTTT
>.|TRBV4-3|.|16|TRBJ2-5
CASSPRGLSFQETQYF
TGCGCCAGCAGCCCACGCGGACTATCCTTTCAAGAGACCCAGTACTTC
>.|TRBV6-5|TRBD2|14|TRBJ2-3
CASGKRGATDTQYF
TGTGCCAGCGGGAAGCGGGGGGCCACGGATACGCAGTATTTT
>many|TRBV5-1|.|16|TRBJ2-2
CASSPGGGGNTGELFF
TGCGCCAGCAGCCCCGGCGGGGGCGGTAACACCGGGGAGCTGTTTTTT
>few|TRBV6-6|.|15|TRBJ2-7
CASSYPVGQGYEQYF
TGTGCCAGCAGTTACCCGGTGGGCCAGGGATACGAGCAGTACTTC
>few|TRBV6-5|TRBD2|14|TRBJ2-5
CASHSAGGQETQYF
TGTGCCAGTCATTCGGCGGGGGGCCAAGAGACCCAGTACTTC
>few|TRBV9|.|14|TRBJ2-2
CASGAAGNTGELFF
TGTGCCAGCGGTGCTGCGGGAAACACCGGGGAGCTGTTTTTT
>.|TRBV5-5|TRBD1|17|TRBJ1-6
CASSPGTVSSYNSPLHF
TGTGCCAGCAGCCCCGGGACAGTGAGCTCCTATAATTCACCCCTCCACTTT
>.|TRBV5-1|.|14|TRBJ2-5
CASSSAGIQETQYF
TGCGCCAGCAGCTCGGCGGGGATCCAAGAGACCCAGTACTTC
>few|TRBV5-1|.|14|TRBJ1-4
CASSQGPNGEKLFF
TGCGCCAGCAGCCAAGGACCAAATGGTGAAAAACTGTTTTTT
>.|TRBV7-7|.|14|TRBJ2-7
CASSPGGSSYEQYF
TGTGCCAGCAGCCCTGGGGGAAGCTCCTACGAGCAGTACTTC
>few|TRBV12-3/TRBV12-4|TRBD2|19|TRBJ2-3
CASSPESLAGGTSTDTQYF
TGTGCCAGCAGTCCAGAGAGCCTAGCGGGGGGAACTAGCACAGATACGCAGTATTTT
>.|TRBV2|TRBD1|14|TRBJ2-5
CASGTRGSQETQYF
TGTGCCAGCGGGACCAGGGGGAGCCAAGAGACCCAGTACTTC
>medium-sized|TRBV29-1|.|15|TRBJ2-3
CSVGEWRGGGDTQYF
TGCAGCGTTGGTGAATGGCGGGGAGGGGGCGATACGCAGTATTTT
>.|TRBV4-1|TRBD2|15|TRBJ2-3
CASSQELTSQDTQYF
TGCGCCAGCAGCCAAGAATTGACTAGCCAGGATACGCAGTATTTT
>many|TRBV7-3|.|12|TRBJ2-3
CASSLDESTQYF
TGTGCCAGCAGCTTGGACGAGAGTACGCAGTATTTT
>few|TRBV6-1|.|15|TRBJ2-2
CASSEMGQGGGELFF
TGTGCCAGCAGTGAAATGGGGCAGGGCGGCGGGGAGCTGTTTTTT
>many|TRBV11-2|TRBD2|19|TRBJ2-2
CASSLRRLAGGSNTGELFF
TGTGCCAGCAGCTTACGTCGTCTAGCGGGGGGCTCGAACACCGGGGAGCTGTTTTTT
>few|TRBV5-1|.|13|TRBJ1-1
CASGWGAGTEAFF
TGCGCCAGCGGCTGGGGGGCAGGCACTGAAGCTTTCTTT
>few|TRBV19|TRBD1|15|TRBJ2-5
CASSPGTGTQETQYF
TGTGCCAGTAGTCCCGGGACAGGAACCCAAGAGACCCAGTACTTC
>.|TRBV5-1|.|17|TRBJ1-2
CASSRGEGGRQNYGYTF
TGCGCCAGCAGCCGAGGGGAAGGTGGGAGGCAGAACTATGGCTACACCTTC
>many|TRBV9|.|15|TRBJ2-2
CASRRAEANTGELFF
TGTGCCAGCAGGAGGGCAGAGGCGAACACCGGGGAGCTGTTTTTT
>many|TRBV5-6|TRBD2|15|TRBJ2-7
CASSLGIAGDYEQYF
TGTGCCAGCAGCTTGGGGATAGCGGGGGACTACGAGCAGTACTTC
>once|TRBV28|.|11|TRBJ2-7
CAGGRRDEQYF
TGTGCCGGGGGACGCCGGGACGAGCAGTACTTC
>medium-sized|TRBV5-1|.|15|TRBJ1-1
CASSLRSGANTEAFF
TGCGCCAGCAGCTTGCGGTCGGGGGCGAACACTGAAGCTTTCTTT
>few|TRBV12-3/TRBV12-4|.|15|TRBJ1-6
CASSLAGKGASPLHF
TGTGCCAGCAGTTTAGCAGGAAAGGGTGCTTCACCCCTCCACTTT
>.|TRBV13|TRBD2|16|TRBJ2-1
CASSSYRLAGRNEQFF
TGTGCCAGCAGCTCCTACCGACTAGCGGGCCGTAATGAGCAGTTCTTC